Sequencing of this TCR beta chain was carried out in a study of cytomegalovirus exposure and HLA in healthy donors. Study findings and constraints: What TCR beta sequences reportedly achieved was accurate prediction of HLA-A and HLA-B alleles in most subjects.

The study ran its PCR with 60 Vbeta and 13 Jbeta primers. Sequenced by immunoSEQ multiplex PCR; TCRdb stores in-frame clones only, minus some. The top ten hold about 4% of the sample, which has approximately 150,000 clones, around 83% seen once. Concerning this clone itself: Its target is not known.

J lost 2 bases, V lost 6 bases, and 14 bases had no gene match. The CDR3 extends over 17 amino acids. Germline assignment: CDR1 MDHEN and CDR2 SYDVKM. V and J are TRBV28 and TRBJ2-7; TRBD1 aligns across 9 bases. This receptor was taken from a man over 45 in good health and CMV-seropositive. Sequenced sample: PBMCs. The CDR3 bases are TGTGCCAGCAGGCCTTACCCGCGACAGGGGGATACCTACGAGCAGTACTTC. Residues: CASRPYPRQGDTYEQYF. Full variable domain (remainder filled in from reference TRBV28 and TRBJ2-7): DVKVTQSSRYLVKRTGEKVFLECVQDMDHENMFWYRQDPGLGLRLIYFSYDVKMKEKGDIPEGYSVSREKKERFSLILESASTNQTSMYLCASRPYPRQGDTYEQYFGPGTRLTVT.